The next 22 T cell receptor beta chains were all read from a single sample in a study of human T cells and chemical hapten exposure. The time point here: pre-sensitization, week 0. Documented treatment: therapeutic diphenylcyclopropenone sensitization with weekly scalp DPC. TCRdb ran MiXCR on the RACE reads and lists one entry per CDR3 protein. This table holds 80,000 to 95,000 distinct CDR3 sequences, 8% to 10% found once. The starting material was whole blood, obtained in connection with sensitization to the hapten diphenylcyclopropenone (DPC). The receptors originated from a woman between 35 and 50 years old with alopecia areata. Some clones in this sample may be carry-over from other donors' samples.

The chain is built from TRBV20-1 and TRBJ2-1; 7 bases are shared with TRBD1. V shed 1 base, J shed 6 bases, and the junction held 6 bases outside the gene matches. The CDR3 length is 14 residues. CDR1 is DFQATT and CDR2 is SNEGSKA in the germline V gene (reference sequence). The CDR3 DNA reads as TGCAGTGCTAGAGTGGCAGGGGGAAGCAATGAGCAGTTCTTC. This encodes CSARVAGGSNEQFF.

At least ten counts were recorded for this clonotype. The CDR3 DNA is TGTGCCAGCGGCCAAGTAAATGAAAAACTGTTTTTT. Its protein product is CASGQVNEKLFF. V usage is TRBV6-5 and J usage is TRBJ1-4; no firm D call. Germline lookup yields CDR1 MNHEY and CDR2 SVGAGI. This CDR3 is built from 12 residues. V shed 8 bases and J shed 5 bases, with 9 bases lying between them.

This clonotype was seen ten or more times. In nucleotides, the CDR3 is TGTGCCAGCAGCCCTATATGGGGAACGGGGAAGCAAGAGACCCAGTACTTC. Protein sequence: CASSPIWGTGKQETQYF. The V gene is TRBV7-6, the J gene TRBJ2-5; possibly TRBD2 for D (5 bases). Trimming took off 5 bases at V and 2 bases at J, with 21 bases between the two ends. Germline V gene lookup returns CDR1 SGHVS and CDR2 FNYEAQ. This CDR3 spans 17 amino acids.

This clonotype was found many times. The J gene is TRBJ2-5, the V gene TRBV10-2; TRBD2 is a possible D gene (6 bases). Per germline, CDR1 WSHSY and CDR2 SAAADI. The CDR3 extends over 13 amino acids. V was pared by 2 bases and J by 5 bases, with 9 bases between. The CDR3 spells CASSELEGETQYF. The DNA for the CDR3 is TGCGCCAGCAGTGAGCTGGAGGGGGAGACCCAGTACTTC.

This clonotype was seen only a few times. CDR3 sequence: CASSVSTGPTGNTIYF. Written as DNA, the CDR3 is TGTGCCAGCAGTGTATCTACAGGGCCTACTGGAAACACCATATATTTT. The chain has TRBV6-4 and TRBJ1-3; the D gene is possibly TRBD1 (6 bases). From germline, CDR1 is MRHNA and CDR2 SNTAGT. The CDR3 runs to 16 residues. V lost 4 bases to trimming and J lost 2 bases, with 15 bases between them.

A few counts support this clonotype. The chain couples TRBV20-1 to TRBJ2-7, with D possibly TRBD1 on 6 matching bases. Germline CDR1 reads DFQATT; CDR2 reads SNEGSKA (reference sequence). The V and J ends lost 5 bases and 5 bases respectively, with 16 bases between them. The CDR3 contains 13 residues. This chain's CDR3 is CSAPIQGKDEQYF. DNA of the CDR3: TGCAGTGCTCCTATACAGGGAAAGGACGAGCAGTACTTC.

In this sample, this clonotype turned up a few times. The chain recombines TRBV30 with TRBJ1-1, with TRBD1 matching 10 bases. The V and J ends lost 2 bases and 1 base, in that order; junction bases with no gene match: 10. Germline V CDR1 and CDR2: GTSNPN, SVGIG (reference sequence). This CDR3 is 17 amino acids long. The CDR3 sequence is CAWSPRDRGPTNTEAFF. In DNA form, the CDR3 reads TGTGCCTGGAGTCCACGGGACAGGGGTCCCACGAACACTGAAGCTTTCTTT.

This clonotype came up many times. CDR3 region: CASSVVQASSYEQYF. In DNA form, the CDR3 reads TGTGCCAGCAGTGTAGTACAGGCGAGCTCCTACGAGCAGTACTTC. The gene calls are TRBV2 and TRBJ2-7, with D possibly matching TRBD1 (5 bases). This CDR3 region has 15 residues. V lost 4 bases and J 0 bases, leaving 13 bases between the germline ends. Germline CDR1 reads SNHLY; CDR2 reads FYNNEI. The full variable domain, with the rest looked up from reference TRBV2 and TRBJ2-7, is EPEVTQTPSHQVTQMGQEVILRCVPISNHLYFYWYRQILGQKVEFLVSFYNNEISEKSEIFDDQFSVERPDGSNFTLKIRSTKLEDSAMYFCASSVVQASSYEQYFGPGTRLTVT.

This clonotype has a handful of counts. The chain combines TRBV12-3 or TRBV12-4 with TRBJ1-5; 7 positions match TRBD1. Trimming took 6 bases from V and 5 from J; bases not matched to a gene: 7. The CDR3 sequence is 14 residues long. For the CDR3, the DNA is TGTGCCAGCAGAGGACAGGCCACGGATCAGCCCCAGCATTTT. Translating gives CASRGQATDQPQHF.

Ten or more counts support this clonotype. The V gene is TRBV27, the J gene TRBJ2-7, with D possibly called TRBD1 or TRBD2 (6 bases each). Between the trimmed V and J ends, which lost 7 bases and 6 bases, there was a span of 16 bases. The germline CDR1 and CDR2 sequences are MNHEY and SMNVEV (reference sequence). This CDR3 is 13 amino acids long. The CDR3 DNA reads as TGTGCCAGCATGCCCGGAGGGGGGCTCGAGCAGTACTTC. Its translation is CASMPGGGLEQYF.

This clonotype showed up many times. CDR3: CATSDFPRGSYNEQFF. CDR3 in DNA: TGTGCCACCAGTGATTTTCCCAGGGGGTCCTACAATGAGCAGTTCTTC. The J gene is TRBJ2-1, the V gene TRBV24-1; 7 bases map to TRBD1. The CDR3 is made up of 16 amino acids. Germline V gene lookup returns CDR1 KGHDR and CDR2 SFDVKD. The trim removed 1 base at V and 1 base at J, leaving 3 bases unmatched.

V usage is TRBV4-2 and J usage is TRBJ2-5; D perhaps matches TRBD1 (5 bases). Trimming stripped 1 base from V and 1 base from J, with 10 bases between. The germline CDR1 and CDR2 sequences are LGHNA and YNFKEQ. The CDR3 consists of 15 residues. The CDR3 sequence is CASSQGPTGQETQYF. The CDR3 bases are TGTGCCAGCAGCCAAGGGCCCACAGGCCAAGAGACCCAGTACTTC.

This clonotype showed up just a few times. The CDR3 region is CSYRQNEKLFF. The CDR3 nucleotides are TGCAGTTACAGGCAGAATGAAAAACTGTTTTTT. J is TRBJ1-4 and V is TRBV20-1; maybe TRBD1 (5 bases). V was clipped by 8 bases and J by 5 bases, with 9 bases between them. Germline V gene sequence: CDR1 DFQATT, CDR2 SNEGSKA (reference sequence). The CDR3 is 11 residues long.

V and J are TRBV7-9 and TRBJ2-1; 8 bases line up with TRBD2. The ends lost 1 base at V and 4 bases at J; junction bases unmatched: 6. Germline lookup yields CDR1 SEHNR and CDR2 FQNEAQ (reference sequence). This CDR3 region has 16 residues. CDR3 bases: TGTGCCAGCAGCTTAGGAGCGGGGGCCCCGTACAATGAGCAGTTCTTC. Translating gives CASSLGAGAPYNEQFF.

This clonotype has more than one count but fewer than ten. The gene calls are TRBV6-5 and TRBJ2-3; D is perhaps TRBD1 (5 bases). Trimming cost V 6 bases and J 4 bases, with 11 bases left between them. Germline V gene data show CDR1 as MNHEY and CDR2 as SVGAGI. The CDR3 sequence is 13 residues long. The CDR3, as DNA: TGTGCCAGCAGACTCAGGGTTCCAGATACGCAGTATTTT. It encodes CASRLRVPDTQYF.

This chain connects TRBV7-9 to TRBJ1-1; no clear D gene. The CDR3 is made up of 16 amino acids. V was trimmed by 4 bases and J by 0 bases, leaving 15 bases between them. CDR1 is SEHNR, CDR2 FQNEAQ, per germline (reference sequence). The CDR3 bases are TGTGCCAGCAGCTCCTTTTTTACGGGGATGAACACTGAAGCTTTCTTT. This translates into CASSSFFTGMNTEAFF.

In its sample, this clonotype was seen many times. The DNA of the CDR3 is TGTGCCAGCAGCGTGACTGCTTTGGAGACCCAGTACTTC. This encodes CASSVTALETQYF. This chain joins TRBV9 and TRBJ2-5; D gene uncertain. Per the germline V gene, CDR1 is SGDLS and CDR2 is YYNGEE. The CDR3 length is 13 residues. Trimming left V 2 bases short and J 5 bases short, with 10 bases between.

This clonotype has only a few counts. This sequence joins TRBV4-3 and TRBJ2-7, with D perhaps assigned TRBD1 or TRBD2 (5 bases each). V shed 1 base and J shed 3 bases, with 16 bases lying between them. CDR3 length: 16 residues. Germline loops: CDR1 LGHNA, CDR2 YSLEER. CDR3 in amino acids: CASSQVAGTVLYEQYF. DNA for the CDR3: TGCGCCAGCAGCCAAGTTGCCGGGACGGTGCTCTACGAGCAGTACTTC.

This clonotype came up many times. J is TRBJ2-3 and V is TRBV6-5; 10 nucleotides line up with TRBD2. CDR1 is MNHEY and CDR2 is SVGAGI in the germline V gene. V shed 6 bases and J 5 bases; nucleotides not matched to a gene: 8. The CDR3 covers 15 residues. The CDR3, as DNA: TGTGCCAGCAGAGGAGCGGGGGGGCAGGGAGATACGCAGTATTTT. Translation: CASRGAGGQGDTQYF.

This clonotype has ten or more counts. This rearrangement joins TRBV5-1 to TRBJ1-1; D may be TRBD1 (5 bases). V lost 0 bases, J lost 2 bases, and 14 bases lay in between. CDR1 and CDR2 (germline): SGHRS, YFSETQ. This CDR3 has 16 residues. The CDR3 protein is CASSLAGGTFNTEAFF. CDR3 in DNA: TGCGCCAGCAGCTTGGCAGGCGGGACGTTTAACACTGAAGCTTTCTTT.

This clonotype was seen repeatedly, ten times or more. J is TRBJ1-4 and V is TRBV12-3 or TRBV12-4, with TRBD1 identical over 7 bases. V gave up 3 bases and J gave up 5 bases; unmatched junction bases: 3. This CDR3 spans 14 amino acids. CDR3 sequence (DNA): TGTGCCAGCAGTTTCCGGGACAGCAATGAAAAACTGTTTTTT. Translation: CASSFRDSNEKLFF.

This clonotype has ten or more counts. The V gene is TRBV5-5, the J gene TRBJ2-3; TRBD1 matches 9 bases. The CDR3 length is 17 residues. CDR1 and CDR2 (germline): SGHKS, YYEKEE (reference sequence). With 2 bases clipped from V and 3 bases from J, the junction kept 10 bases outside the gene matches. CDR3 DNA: TGTGCCAGCAGCTTACTGGGGACAGGGAGGGGGACAGATACGCAGTATTTT. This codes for CASSLLGTGRGTDTQYF. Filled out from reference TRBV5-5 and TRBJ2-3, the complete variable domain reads DAGVTQSPTHLIKTRGQQVTLRCSPISGHKSVSWYQQVLGQGPQFIFQYYEKEERGRGNFPDRFSARQFPNYSSELNVNALLLGDSALYLCASSLLGTGRGTDTQYFGPGTRLTVL.